This is a list of T cell receptor beta chains from one sample in a study of cytomegalovirus exposure and HLA in healthy donors. Sequenced by immunoSEQ multiplex PCR; TCRdb stores in-frame clones only, minus some. The sample gives around 170,000 clones, 65% to 85% of which show up once; under 1.5% is in the top ten. The sequencing sample was made of PBMCs. These receptors all stem from a girl aged 5-17 years in good health and CMV-seropositive. CDR3s include the opening cysteine and the closing phenylalanine or tryptophan. A D gene is named only where the DNA matches it firmly. Size tells how often a clone was seen (once, few, many) or the class of an expanded clone, and some rows leave it out.

cdr3_length,v_call,clone_size,d_call,j_call,cdr3_aa,cdr3_nt
15,TRBV6-5,few,TRBD1,TRBJ1-2,CASSYQQGATYGYTF,TGTGCCAGCAGTTACCAACAGGGGGCCACCTATGGCTACACCTTC
17,TRBV5-1,NA,NA,TRBJ1-1,CASSFYLLQGADTEAFF,TGCGCCAGCAGCTTCTACCTCCTACAGGGTGCGGACACTGAAGCTTTCTTT
16,TRBV18,NA,TRBD2,TRBJ2-5,CASSSTSGTTQETQYF,TGTGCCAGCTCATCTACTAGCGGGACAACCCAAGAGACCCAGTACTTC
13,TRBV19,NA,NA,TRBJ2-7,CASSSDSSYEQYF,TGTGCCAGTAGTTCGGACAGTTCCTACGAGCAGTACTTC
13,TRBV5-4,few,NA,TRBJ2-7,CASSIGTSYEQYF,TGTGCCAGCAGCATCGGGACTTCCTACGAGCAGTACTTC
16,TRBV4-1,NA,TRBD1,TRBJ1-1,CASSQSTGAANTEAFF,TGCGCCAGCAGCCAAAGTACAGGGGCGGCGAACACTGAAGCTTTCTTT
14,TRBV14,NA,TRBD2,TRBJ2-7,CASRVSGRGFEQYF,TGTGCCAGCAGAGTAAGCGGGAGGGGGTTCGAGCAGTACTTC
15,TRBV4-1,NA,NA,TRBJ2-5,CASSQKGTRQETQYF,TGCGCCAGCAGCCAAAAGGGGACAAGACAAGAGACCCAGTACTTC
15,TRBV5-6,NA,NA,TRBJ1-5,CASSLWGGSNQPQHF,TGTGCCAGCAGCTTGTGGGGGGGCAGCAATCAGCCCCAGCATTTT
17,TRBV30,NA,NA,TRBJ2-3,CAWSRGSGLGSTDTQYF,TGTGCCTGGAGTAGGGGGAGTGGGCTTGGGAGCACAGATACGCAGTATTTT
15,TRBV6-1,NA,NA,TRBJ1-2,CASSELQGTHYGYTF,TGTGCCAGCAGTGAATTACAGGGTACCCACTATGGCTACACCTTC
14,TRBV2,NA,NA,TRBJ1-4,CASRAGTRNEKLFF,TGTGCCAGCAGAGCCGGGACTAGGAATGAAAAACTGTTTTTT
16,TRBV4-3,NA,TRBD2,TRBJ2-1,CASSHRGLADNNEQFF,TGCGCCAGCAGCCACCGGGGACTAGCGGACAACAATGAGCAGTTCTTC
16,TRBV5-1,once,TRBD1,TRBJ1-1,CASSIGQGSVGTEAFF,TGCGCCAGCAGCATAGGACAGGGATCCGTGGGCACTGAAGCTTTCTTT
16,TRBV19,NA,NA,TRBJ1-1,CASSIDLGQLNTEAFF,TGTGCCAGTAGTATAGATCTCGGACAGCTTAACACTGAAGCTTTCTTT
19,TRBV29-1,NA,TRBD2,TRBJ2-1,CSVEGKAVPTSGLYNEQFF,TGCAGCGTTGAAGGAAAGGCCGTCCCGACTAGCGGGCTCTACAATGAGCAGTTCTTC
14,TRBV5-1,few,TRBD2,TRBJ2-7,CASSGGGLVYEQYF,TGCGCCAGCAGCGGCGGGGGACTAGTCTACGAGCAGTACTTC
14,TRBV5-1,NA,NA,TRBJ2-1,CASSLDSSYNEQFF,TGCGCCAGCAGCTTGGACAGCTCCTACAATGAGCAGTTCTTC
16,TRBV7-9,NA,TRBD2,TRBJ2-1,CASTPLLASSYNEQFF,TGTGCCAGCACCCCCCTACTAGCGAGCTCCTACAATGAGCAGTTCTTC
15,TRBV6-5,NA,TRBD1,TRBJ2-3,CASSYTGGLSDTQYF,TGTGCCAGCAGTTATACAGGGGGATTGTCGGATACGCAGTATTTT